The 25 T cell receptor beta chains reported below all come from one sample, sequenced in a study of cytomegalovirus exposure and HLA in healthy donors. PCR involved 60 Vbeta and 13 Jbeta primers. Measured with immunoSEQ multiplex PCR; TCRdb has only the in-frame clones, and not every one. The table lists 100,000 or so clones, 70% to 80% of them singletons. The sample was PBMCs. These receptors all come from a woman between 18 and 29 years old in good health and CMV-seropositive.

This chain connects TRBV27 to TRBJ1-2, with 9 bases fitting TRBD1. Germline V gene lookup returns CDR1 MNHEY and CDR2 SMNVEV (reference sequence). Trimming at V came to 4 bases and at J to 6 bases, leaving 6 bases not matched to a gene. There are 14 residues in the CDR3. The CDR3 sequence is CASSSGQGSDGYTF. Written as DNA, the CDR3 is TGTGCCAGCAGTTCGGGACAGGGAAGCGATGGCTACACCTTC.

The chain links TRBV29-1 to TRBJ1-5; a possible D gene is TRBD1 (5 bases). This CDR3 has 13 residues. V was clipped by 2 bases and J by 4 bases, with 9 bases between them. Germline V lookup: CDR1 SQVTM, CDR2 ANQGSEA. The CDR3 region is CSVEQGVNQPQHF. In DNA form, the CDR3 reads TGCAGCGTTGAACAGGGTGTAAATCAGCCCCAGCATTTT.

The chain carries TRBV29-1 and TRBJ2-1, with TRBD2 matching over 8 bases. CDR1 and CDR2 (germline): SQVTM, ANQGSEA. After removal of 3 bases from V and 5 bases from J, the junction contained 9 bases not matched to a gene. The CDR3 covers 15 residues. CDR3 in amino acids: CSVEVSGAPHNEQFF. The DNA for the CDR3 is TGCAGCGTTGAGGTTAGCGGGGCCCCCCACAATGAGCAGTTCTTC.

The rearrangement joins TRBV19 to TRBJ2-1; 10 positions agree with TRBD2. V gave up 5 bases and J gave up 1 base; unmatched junction bases: 8. The CDR3 spans 17 residues. Germline V gene data show CDR1 as LNHDA and CDR2 as SQIVND (reference sequence). The CDR3 sequence is CASSRGILAGSYNEQFF. The DNA of the CDR3 is TGTGCCAGTAGTCGAGGGATACTAGCGGGATCCTACAATGAGCAGTTCTTC.

The genes are TRBV4-2 and TRBJ2-1, with D unclear. The germline V and J ends were trimmed by 0 bases and 9 bases, with 9 bases remaining between them. The CDR3 is 13 amino acids. Germline V CDR1 and CDR2: LGHNA, YNFKEQ. The CDR3 region is CASSQERSLEQFF. The CDR3 region has the DNA TGTGCCAGCAGCCAAGAGCGGAGTCTTGAGCAGTTCTTC.

The gene calls are TRBV28 and TRBJ2-7, with D possibly TRBD1 on 6 matching bases. Germline V lookup: CDR1 MDHEN, CDR2 SYDVKM. The CDR3 runs to 14 residues. Trimming left V 2 bases short and J 5 bases short, with 13 bases between. CDR3 sequence reads: CASSLTGSRHEQYF. CDR3 nucleotides: TGTGCCAGCAGTTTAACAGGGTCTAGGCACGAGCAGTACTTC.

The chain links TRBV28 to TRBJ2-7; 7 bases are a match to TRBD1. The CDR3 sequence is 15 residues long. Germline V gene sequence: CDR1 MDHEN, CDR2 SYDVKM. J lost 5 bases, V lost 5 bases, and 12 bases had no gene match. The CDR3 here is CASSPLWGQLHEQYF. CDR3 sequence (DNA): TGTGCCAGCAGTCCGCTTTGGGGACAGCTACACGAGCAGTACTTC. The variable domain in full, with the rest retrieved from reference TRBV28 and TRBJ2-7, is DVKVTQSSRYLVKRTGEKVFLECVQDMDHENMFWYRQDPGLGLRLIYFSYDVKMKEKGDIPEGYSVSREKKERFSLILESASTNQTSMYLCASSPLWGQLHEQYFGPGTRLTVT.

This clone was seen only a few times. This chain uses TRBV28 with TRBJ1-1; TRBD1 aligns across 7 bases. This CDR3 region has 13 residues. V shed 11 bases and J 5 bases; nucleotides not matched to a gene: 11. The V gene's germline CDR1 is MDHEN and CDR2 SYDVKM. CDR3 sequence: CALLGQGGTEAFF. In nucleotides, the CDR3 is TGTGCCCTACTGGGGCAGGGGGGAACTGAAGCTTTCTTT.

V usage is TRBV21-1 and J usage is TRBJ1-2. TRBV21-1 corresponds to a pseudogene. This CDR3 spans 13 amino acids. CDR3 DNA: TGTGCCAGCAGCAAAGGAGGGCCCTATGGCTACACCTTC. Translation: CASSKGGPYGYTF.

The CDR3 coding sequence is TGTGCCAGCAGCAGCAGGGTTGCAGATACGCAGTATTTT. It codes for CASSSRVADTQYF. The chain has TRBV7-2 and TRBJ2-3, with D possibly matching TRBD1 (5 bases). CDR3 length equals 13 residues. Germline V gene data show CDR1 as SGHTA and CDR2 as FQGNSA. V was trimmed by 5 bases and J by 4 bases, leaving 10 bases between them.

This clone was recorded a few times. The chain employs TRBV9 and TRBJ2-1; 10 nucleotides agree with TRBD2. The CDR3 loop spans 12 amino acids. V was pared by 4 bases and J by 15 bases, with 7 bases of the junction left unmatched. CDR1 SGDLS and CDR2 YYNGEE come from the germline V gene. The chain's CDR3 is CASSSFSGRRFF. The CDR3 bases are TGTGCCAGCAGCTCCTTTAGCGGGAGGCGGTTCTTC.

The J gene is TRBJ2-7, the V gene TRBV19; D is possibly TRBD1 (5 bases). Between the trimmed V and J ends, which lost 1 base and 3 bases, there was a span of 10 bases. In germline, CDR1 is LNHDA, CDR2 SQIVND (reference sequence). The CDR3 loop spans 14 amino acids. The DNA for the CDR3 is TGTGCCAGTAGTATAGGTCAGGGCAGCTACGAGCAGTACTTC. Translated: CASSIGQGSYEQYF.

This chain joins TRBV11-2 and TRBJ1-1; maybe TRBD1 (6 bases). From germline, CDR1 is SGHAT and CDR2 FQNNGV. The CDR3 loop spans 15 amino acids. With 0 bases removed from V and 3 bases from J, the gap between germline ends came to 11 bases. This CDR3 is CASSLDPQGYTEAFF. The CDR3 nucleotides read TGTGCCAGCAGCTTAGATCCACAGGGATACACTGAAGCTTTCTTT.

This rearrangement joins TRBV10-1 to TRBJ1-3; D remains unclear. V gave up 4 bases and J gave up 1 base, with 8 bases separating them. Germline V gives CDR1 WNHNN, CDR2 SYGVQD (reference sequence). The CDR3 extends over 14 amino acids. CDR3 amino acids: CASSGQSSGNTIYF. Written as DNA, the CDR3 is TGCGCCAGCAGTGGCCAGTCGTCTGGAAACACCATATATTTT.

This clone has a handful of counts. The genes are TRBV27 and TRBJ1-1; TRBD1 matches at 7 bases. Germline loops: CDR1 MNHEY, CDR2 SMNVEV (reference sequence). CDR3 size: 14 residues. After removal of 6 bases from V and 1 base from J, the junction contained 5 bases not matched to a gene. The CDR3 DNA is TGTGCCAGCAGACAGGGGACACCGAACACTGAAGCTTTCTTT. Translation gives CASRQGTPNTEAFF.

This clone has only one observation. Here the CDR3 reads CASSLQKGAGGYTF. The CDR3, as DNA: TGTGCCAGCAGCCTCCAGAAGGGGGCAGGCGGCTACACCTTC. V gene TRBV28 combines with J gene TRBJ1-2, with 7 bases identical to TRBD1. CDR3 size: 14 residues. The V gene's germline CDR1 is MDHEN and CDR2 SYDVKM. With V trimmed by 6 bases and J by 8 bases, 12 bases remained unmatched.

The chain uses TRBV28 and TRBJ2-3, with 7 nucleotides matching TRBD1. The CDR3 loop spans 13 amino acids. The germline V gene encodes CDR1 MDHEN and CDR2 SYDVKM. V was pared by 6 bases and J by 2 bases, with 2 bases of the junction left unmatched. In nucleotides, the CDR3 is TGTGCCAGCAGGGACAGGCCCACAGATACGCAGTATTTT. This encodes CASRDRPTDTQYF.

J is TRBJ2-7 and V is TRBV7-8, with a tentative D call TRBD2 (5 bases). CDR1 and CDR2 from the germline V gene are SGHVS and FQNEAQ. V was pared by 2 bases and J by 5 bases, with 10 bases between. The CDR3 sequence is 13 residues long. This CDR3 reads CASSLLRGNEQYF. Here the CDR3 DNA reads TGTGCCAGCAGCTTACTGCGAGGGAACGAGCAGTACTTC.

This clone appeared once. V usage is TRBV14 and J usage is TRBJ2-3; D is unclear. Germline values: CDR1 SGHDN, CDR2 FVKESK. The CDR3 spans 15 residues. The V end was cut by 1 base, the J end by 1 base, with 9 bases between. CDR3 sequence: CASSQVPRGTDTQYF. The CDR3 DNA is TGTGCCAGCAGCCAAGTTCCAAGAGGCACAGATACGCAGTATTTT.

This clone was picked up a small number of times. J is TRBJ2-5 and V is TRBV25-1; 8 bases align to TRBD1. The junction had 12 bases not matched to a gene; V was cut back by 4 bases and J by 2 bases. Germline values: CDR1 MGHDK, CDR2 SYGVNS. The CDR3 totals 17 residues. The CDR3 is CASSANPPGQGQETQYF. The CDR3 region has the DNA TGTGCCAGCAGTGCTAATCCCCCTGGACAGGGACAAGAGACCCAGTACTTC.

The CDR3 region is CASSQLKQNSNQPQHF. The CDR3 bases are TGTGCCAGCAGCCAGCTTAAACAGAATAGCAATCAGCCCCAGCATTTT. The V call is TRBV7-8, the J call TRBJ1-5; D is ambiguous. CDR1 is SGHVS and CDR2 is FQNEAQ in the germline V gene. V lost 5 bases to trimming and J lost 0 bases, with 14 bases between them. The CDR3 is 16 amino acids.

The CDR3 loop reads CASSLEQGFSEAFF. The CDR3, as DNA: TGCGCCAGCAGCTTGGAACAGGGATTCTCTGAAGCTTTCTTT. The genes are TRBV5-1 and TRBJ1-1, with D tentatively TRBD1 (6 bases). Germline loops: CDR1 SGHRS, CDR2 YFSETQ. The CDR3 runs 14 residues. Trimming removed 0 bases at V and 6 bases at J, with 12 bases between. Supplemented by reference TRBV5-1 and TRBJ1-1, the full variable domain reads KAGVTQTPRYLIKTRGQQVTLSCSPISGHRSVSWYQQTPGQGLQFLFEYFSETQRNKGNFPGRFSGRQFSNSRSEMNVSTLELGDSALYLCASSLEQGFSEAFFGQGTRLTVV.

V is TRBV6-4 and J is TRBJ2-3; 9 bases are shared with TRBD2. V lost 6 bases, J lost 0 bases, and 4 bases stayed unmatched. The V gene's germline CDR1 is MRHNA and CDR2 SNTAGT. The CDR3 runs 15 residues. CDR3 sequence reads: CASRHTSGSTDTQYF. The CDR3 DNA reads TGTGCCAGCAGACACACTAGCGGGAGCACAGATACGCAGTATTTT.

The CDR3 reads CASSSLKGGSYNEQFF. CDR3 sequence (DNA): TGTGCCAGCAGCTCCCTGAAGGGAGGATCCTACAATGAGCAGTTCTTC. The chain is built from TRBV7-2 and TRBJ2-1; D is perhaps TRBD2 (6 bases). The germline CDR1 and CDR2 sequences are SGHTA and FQGNSA. This CDR3 has 16 amino acids. V dropped 4 bases and J dropped 1 base, with 14 bases sitting between them.

This chain links TRBV6-5 with TRBJ2-7; 10 nucleotides agree with TRBD1. Losses at the gene ends were 5 bases for V and 13 bases for J; bases not matched to a gene: 11. Germline-derived CDR1 and CDR2 are MNHEY and SVGAGI. The CDR3 length is 13 residues. CDR3 coding DNA: TGTGCCAGCAGTCGGACAGGGGGGGTCCGGCCTTACTTC. Amino acid sequence: CASSRTGGVRPYF.